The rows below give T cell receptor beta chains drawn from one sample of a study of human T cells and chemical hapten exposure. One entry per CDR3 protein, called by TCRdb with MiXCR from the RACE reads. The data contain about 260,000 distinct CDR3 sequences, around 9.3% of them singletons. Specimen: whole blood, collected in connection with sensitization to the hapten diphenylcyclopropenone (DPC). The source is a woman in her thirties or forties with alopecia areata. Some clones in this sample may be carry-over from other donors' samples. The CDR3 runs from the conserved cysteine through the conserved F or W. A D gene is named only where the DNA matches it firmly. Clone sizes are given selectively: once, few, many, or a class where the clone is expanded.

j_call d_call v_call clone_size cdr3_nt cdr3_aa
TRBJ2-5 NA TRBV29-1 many TGCAGCGTTGGGCACAGCCAAGAGACCCAGTACTTC CSVGHSQETQYF
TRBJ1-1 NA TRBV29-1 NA TGCAGCGTCCGGGCCCGGGGCCAGAGGACCACTGAAGCTTTCTTT CSVRARGQRTTEAFF
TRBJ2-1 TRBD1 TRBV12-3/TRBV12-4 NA TGTGCCAGCAGCCGGGACAGGGGTTCCTACAATGAGCAGTTCTTC CASSRDRGSYNEQFF
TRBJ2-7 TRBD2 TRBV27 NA TGTGCCAGCAGTCTTAGGACTAGCGGGGTCTACGAGCAGTACTTC CASSLRTSGVYEQYF
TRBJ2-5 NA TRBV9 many TGTGCCAGCAGCCCCGGGACTTTTCAAGAGACCCAGTACTTC CASSPGTFQETQYF
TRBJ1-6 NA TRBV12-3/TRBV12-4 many TGTGCCAGCAGTTTTTGGGGGGGGAATTCACCCCTCCACTTT CASSFWGGNSPLHF
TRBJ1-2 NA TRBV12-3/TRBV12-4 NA TGTGCCAGCAGTCAACAGGTGATCGGCTATGGCTACACCTTC CASSQQVIGYGYTF
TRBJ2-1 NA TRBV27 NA TGTGCCAGCAGTCCTCGTGTGGCAGGGTACTACAATGAGCAGTTCTTC CASSPRVAGYYNEQFF
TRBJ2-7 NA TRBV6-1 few TGTGCCAGCAAAGACTACGAGCAGTACTTC CASKDYEQYF
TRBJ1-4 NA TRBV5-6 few TGTGCCAGCAGCCGACTCCCATCGAAGGAAAAACTGTTTTTT CASSRLPSKEKLFF
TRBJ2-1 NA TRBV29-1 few TGCAGCGTTGAAGATTGGAGTCTTAGCTCCTACAATGAGCAGTTCTTC CSVEDWSLSSYNEQFF
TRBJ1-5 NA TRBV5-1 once TGCGCCAGCTCACCCTGGGGGGGACAAGGAAGCAATCAGCCCCAGCATTTT CASSPWGGQGSNQPQHF
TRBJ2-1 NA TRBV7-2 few TGTGCCAGCAGCTTAGTCAGCAGTGGTGGAAATGAGCAGTTCTTC CASSLVSSGGNEQFF
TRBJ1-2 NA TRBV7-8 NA TGTGCCAGCAGCCATTCGGCTGCTTCTGGCTACACCTTC CASSHSAASGYTF
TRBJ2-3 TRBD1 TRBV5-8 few TGTGCCAGCAGCTTAGGGACAGGGGGGCCACGTCGCACAGATACGCAGTATTTT CASSLGTGGPRRTDTQYF
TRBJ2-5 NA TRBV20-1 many TGCAGTGCTAGAGATTCGGACACCTTGGTCCTAGAGACCCAGTACTTC CSARDSDTLVLETQYF
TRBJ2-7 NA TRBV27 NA TGTGCCAGCGGATTGGAGGGAGGATTCTCCTACGAGCAGTACTTC CASGLEGGFSYEQYF
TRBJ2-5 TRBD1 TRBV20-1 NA TGCAGTGCTCGGACTGACAGGGATTGGGGGACCCAGTACTTC CSARTDRDWGTQYF
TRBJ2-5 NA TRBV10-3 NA TGTGCCATCGGCGGACAGACACAAGAGACCCAGTACTTC CAIGGQTQETQYF
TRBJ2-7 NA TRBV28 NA TGTGCCAGCAGCACAACCCTAGGGCGAACCGCTTACTCCTACGAGCAGTACTTC CASSTTLGRTAYSYEQYF
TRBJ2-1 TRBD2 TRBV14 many TGTGCCAGCAGCCAAGATCGTGATAGCGGGAGAGCTCAGCAGTTCTTC CASSQDRDSGRAQQFF
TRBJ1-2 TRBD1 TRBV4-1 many TGCGCCAGCAGGTCGGGGACAGGAAACTATGGCTACACCTTC CASRSGTGNYGYTF
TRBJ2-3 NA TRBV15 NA TGTGCCACCAGCCGGGAGAGCACAGATACGCAGTATTTT CATSRESTDTQYF
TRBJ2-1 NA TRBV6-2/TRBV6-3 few TGTGCCAGCAGTTACCTTGACCCGTGGAGCTCCTACAATGAGCAGTTCTTC CASSYLDPWSSYNEQFF
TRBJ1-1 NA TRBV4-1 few TGCGCCAGCAGCCAAGAAAGGGAGCAGCGAAAAGCTTTCTTT CASSQEREQRKAFF
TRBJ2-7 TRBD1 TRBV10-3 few TGTGCCATCAATCAGGACAGGGCTTTGAAGCAGTACTTC CAINQDRALKQYF
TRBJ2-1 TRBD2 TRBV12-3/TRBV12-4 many TGTGCCAGCAGCCTTACTAGCGGGAGTGATGAGCAGTTCTTC CASSLTSGSDEQFF
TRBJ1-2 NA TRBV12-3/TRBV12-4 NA TGTGCCAGCAGTTTCTCCCCGACGGGCTATGGCTACACCTTC CASSFSPTGYGYTF
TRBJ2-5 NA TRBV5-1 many TGCGCCAGCAGCTTGGTGGTGGATAGCCAAGAGACCCAGTACTTC CASSLVVDSQETQYF
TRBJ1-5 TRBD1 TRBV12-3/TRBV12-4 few TGTGCCAGCAGCCTGACAGGGCCCAGGCAGCCCCAGCATTTT CASSLTGPRQPQHF
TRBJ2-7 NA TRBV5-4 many TGTGCCAGCAGCTTGGGGGTCCAGGGACCCTACGAGCAGTACTTC CASSLGVQGPYEQYF
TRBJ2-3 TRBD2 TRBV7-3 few TGTGCCAGCAGCCGTCTAGCGGGAGGGGACACAGATACGCAGTATTTT CASSRLAGGDTDTQYF
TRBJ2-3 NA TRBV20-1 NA TGCAGTGCTCACATTGGGTGGGGAGCAGATACGCAGTATTTT CSAHIGWGADTQYF
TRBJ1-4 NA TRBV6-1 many TGTGCCAGCAGTGAGACGGGTACTAGGGGAAAACTGTTTTTT CASSETGTRGKLFF
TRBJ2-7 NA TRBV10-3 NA TGTGCCATCAGTGAAGGTAGCGGCGGGCAGCAGTACTTC CAISEGSGGQQYF
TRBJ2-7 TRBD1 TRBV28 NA TGTGCCAGCAGTTTAGGGACAGGGTTCGAGCAGTACTTC CASSLGTGFEQYF
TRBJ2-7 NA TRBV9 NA TGTGCCAGCAGCCTGGGACTCCCAAGCTCCTACGAGCAGTACTTC CASSLGLPSSYEQYF
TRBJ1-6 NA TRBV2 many TGTGCCAGCAGTGAAGGGGCCAGGGTGGTTGGTTCACCCCTCCACTTT CASSEGARVVGSPLHF
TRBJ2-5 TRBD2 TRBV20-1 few TGCAGTGCCCAACTACACGGACTAGCGGGATACGTCGAGACCCAGTACTTC CSAQLHGLAGYVETQYF
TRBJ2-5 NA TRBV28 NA TGTGCCAGCAGCCACGGACCTAGGTCCCAAGAGACCCAGTACTTC CASSHGPRSQETQYF
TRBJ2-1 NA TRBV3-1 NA TGTGCCAGCAGCCAAGTCAGAGGTGAGCAGTTCTTC CASSQVRGEQFF
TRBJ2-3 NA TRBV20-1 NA TGCAGTGCCCTAGCTCAGAACACAGATACGCAGTATTTT CSALAQNTDTQYF
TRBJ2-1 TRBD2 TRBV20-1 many TGCAGTGCTAGAGAATTAGCGGGGAGTGGTTATGATGAGCAGTTCTTC CSARELAGSGYDEQFF
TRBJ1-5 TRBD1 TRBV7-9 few TGTGCCAGCAGCCGACAGGGGGTTAAGCCCCAGCATTTT CASSRQGVKPQHF
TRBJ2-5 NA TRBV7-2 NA TGTGCCAGCAGCTTCGACCCTTTAAGGGGAGAGACCCAGTACTTC CASSFDPLRGETQYF
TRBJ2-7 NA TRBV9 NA TGTGCCAGCAGCGAGGGTCCGGGATACGAGCAGTACTTC CASSEGPGYEQYF
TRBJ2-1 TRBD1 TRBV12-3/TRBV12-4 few TGTGCCAGCAGTCCCGGGACAGGGCTCTACAATGAGCAGTTCTTC CASSPGTGLYNEQFF
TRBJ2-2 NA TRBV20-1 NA TGCAGTGCTAGAGATCTCCGGGCCGGGGAGCTGTTTTTT CSARDLRAGELFF
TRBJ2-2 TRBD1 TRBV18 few TGTGCCAGCTCAGCCGGGACAGGGGCGACCGGGGAGCTGTTTTTT CASSAGTGATGELFF
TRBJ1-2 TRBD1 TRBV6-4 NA TGTGCCAGCAGTGTAAGCCCCGGACAGGGACTCTATGGCTACACCTTC CASSVSPGQGLYGYTF
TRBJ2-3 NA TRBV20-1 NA TGCAGTGCTAGAGATATGGGACGACTAACAGATACGCAGTATTTT CSARDMGRLTDTQYF
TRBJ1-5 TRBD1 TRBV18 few TGTGCCAGCTCACTTGGACAGGGCGAGCCCCAGCATTTT CASSLGQGEPQHF
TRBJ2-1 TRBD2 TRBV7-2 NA TGTGCCAGCAGCTTGTGGTCGGGAGGCCCCAATGAGCAGTTCTTC CASSLWSGGPNEQFF
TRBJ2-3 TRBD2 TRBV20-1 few TGCAGTGCTAGAGGACTAGCACCAAGGGGCGATACGCAGTATTTT CSARGLAPRGDTQYF
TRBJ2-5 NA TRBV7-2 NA TGTGCCAGCAGCTTAGCTAAAGAAGAGACCCAGTACTTC CASSLAKEETQYF
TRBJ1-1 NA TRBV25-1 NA TGTGCCAGCAGTGAGCCCTGGGACGACGAAGCTTTCTTT CASSEPWDDEAFF
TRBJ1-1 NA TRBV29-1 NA TGCAGCGTTGTACCCTTCTATGGGACGAAAGTTGAAGCTTTCTTT CSVVPFYGTKVEAFF
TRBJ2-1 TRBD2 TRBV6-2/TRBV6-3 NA TGTGCCAGCAGCATTAGCGGGAGTAATTCTTACAATGAGCAGTTCTTC CASSISGSNSYNEQFF
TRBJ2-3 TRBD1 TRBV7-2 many TGTGCCAGCAGCGCAAGACAGGGGGCGGACACAGATACGCAGTATTTT CASSARQGADTDTQYF
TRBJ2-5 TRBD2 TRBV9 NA TGTGCCAGCAGCGTAACTAGCGGGCGGTCGGAGACCCAGTACTTC CASSVTSGRSETQYF